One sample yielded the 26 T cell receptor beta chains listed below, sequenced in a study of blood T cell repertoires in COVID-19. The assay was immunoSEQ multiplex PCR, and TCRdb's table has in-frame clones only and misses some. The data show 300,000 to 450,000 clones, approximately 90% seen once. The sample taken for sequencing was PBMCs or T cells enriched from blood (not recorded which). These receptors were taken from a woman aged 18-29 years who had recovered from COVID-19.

CDR3: CASGDRARTGELFF. The CDR3 region has the DNA TGTGCCAGCGGGGACAGGGCTCGAACCGGGGAGCTGTTTTTT. This sequence joins TRBV6-5 and TRBJ2-2; 9 bases match TRBD1. Germline CDR1 MNHEY, CDR2 SVGAGI. The J segment lost 5 bases and the V segment lost 8 bases, leaving 6 bases of the junction unmatched. This CDR3 has 14 residues.

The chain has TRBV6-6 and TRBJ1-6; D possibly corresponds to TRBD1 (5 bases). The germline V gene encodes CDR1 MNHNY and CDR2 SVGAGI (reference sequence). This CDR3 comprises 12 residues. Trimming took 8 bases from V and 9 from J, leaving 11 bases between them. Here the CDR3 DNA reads TGTGCCAGCGACAGCCAGGGTTCACCCCTCCACTTT. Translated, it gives CASDSQGSPLHF.

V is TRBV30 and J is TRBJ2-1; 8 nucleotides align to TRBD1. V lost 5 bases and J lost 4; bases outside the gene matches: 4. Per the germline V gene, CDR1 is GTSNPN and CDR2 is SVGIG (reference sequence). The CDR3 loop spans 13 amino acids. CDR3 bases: TGTGCCTGGCGCCGGACAGGGTACAATGAGCAGTTCTTC. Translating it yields CAWRRTGYNEQFF.

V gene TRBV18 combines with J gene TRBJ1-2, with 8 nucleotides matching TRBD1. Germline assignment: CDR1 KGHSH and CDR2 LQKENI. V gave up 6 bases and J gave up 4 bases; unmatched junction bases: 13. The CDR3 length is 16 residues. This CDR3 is CASSLPPGQEFYGYTF. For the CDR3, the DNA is TGTGCCAGCTCTCTACCTCCGGGACAGGAGTTCTATGGCTACACCTTC. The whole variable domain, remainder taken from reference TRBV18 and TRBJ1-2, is NAGVMQNPRHLVRRRGQEARLRCSPMKGHSHVYWYRQLPEEGLKFMVYLQKENIIDESGMPKERFSAEFPKEGPSILRIQQVVRGDSAAYFCASSLPPGQEFYGYTFGSGTRLTVV.

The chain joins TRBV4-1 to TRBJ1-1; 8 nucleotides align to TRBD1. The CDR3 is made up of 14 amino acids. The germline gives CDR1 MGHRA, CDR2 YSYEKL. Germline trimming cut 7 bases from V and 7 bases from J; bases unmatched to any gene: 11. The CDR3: CASKKSRGRDEAFF. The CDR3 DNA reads TGCGCCAGCAAAAAGAGCAGGGGGCGTGATGAAGCTTTCTTT.

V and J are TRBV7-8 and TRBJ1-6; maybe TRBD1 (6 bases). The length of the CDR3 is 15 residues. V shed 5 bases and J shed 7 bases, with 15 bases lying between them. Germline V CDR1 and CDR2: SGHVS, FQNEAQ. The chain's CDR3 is CASSPQGRGNSPLHF. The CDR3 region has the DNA TGTGCCAGCAGCCCGCAGGGCAGGGGAAATTCACCCCTCCACTTT.

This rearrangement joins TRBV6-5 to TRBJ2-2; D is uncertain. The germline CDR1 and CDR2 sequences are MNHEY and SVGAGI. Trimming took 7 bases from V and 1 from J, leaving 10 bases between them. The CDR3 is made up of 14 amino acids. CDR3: CASIKERNTGELFF. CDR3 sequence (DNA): TGTGCCAGCATTAAGGAGCGGAACACCGGGGAGCTGTTTTTT.

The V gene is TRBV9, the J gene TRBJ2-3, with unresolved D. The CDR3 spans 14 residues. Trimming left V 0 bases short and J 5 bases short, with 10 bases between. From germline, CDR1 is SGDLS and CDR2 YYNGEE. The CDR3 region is CASSVDGQKDTQYF. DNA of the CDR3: TGTGCCAGCAGCGTAGATGGCCAGAAAGATACGCAGTATTTT.

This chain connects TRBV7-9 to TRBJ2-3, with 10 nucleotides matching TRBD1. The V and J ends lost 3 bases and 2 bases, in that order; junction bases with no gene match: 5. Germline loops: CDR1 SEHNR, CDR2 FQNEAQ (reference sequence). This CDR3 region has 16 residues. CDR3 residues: CASSFAGTGATDTQYF. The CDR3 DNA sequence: TGTGCCAGCAGCTTTGCCGGGACAGGGGCCACAGATACGCAGTATTTT.

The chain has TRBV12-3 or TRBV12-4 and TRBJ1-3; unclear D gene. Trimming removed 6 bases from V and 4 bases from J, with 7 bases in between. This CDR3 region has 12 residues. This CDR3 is CASRGRGNTIYF. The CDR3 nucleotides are TGTGCCAGCAGGGGGAGGGGAAACACCATATATTTT.

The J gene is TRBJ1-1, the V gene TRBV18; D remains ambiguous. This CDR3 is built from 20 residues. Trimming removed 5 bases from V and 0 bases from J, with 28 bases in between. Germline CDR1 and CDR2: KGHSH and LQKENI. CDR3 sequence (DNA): TGTGCCAGCTCATCGGTCGCTCCGGTAGGAGAACTACACATGAACACTGAAGCTTTCTTT. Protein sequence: CASSSVAPVGELHMNTEAFF.

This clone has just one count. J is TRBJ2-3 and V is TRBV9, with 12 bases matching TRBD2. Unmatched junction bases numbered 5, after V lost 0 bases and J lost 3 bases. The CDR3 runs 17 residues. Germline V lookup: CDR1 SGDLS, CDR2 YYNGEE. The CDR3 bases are TGTGCCAGCAGCGTAGCTAGCGGGGGGGGTGGGACAGATACGCAGTATTTT. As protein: CASSVASGGGGTDTQYF.

CDR3 region: CSVEDSYEQYF. In DNA form, the CDR3 reads TGCAGCGTTGAAGACAGCTACGAGCAGTACTTC. The genes are TRBV29-1 and TRBJ2-7; D is ambiguous. V gave up 0 bases and J gave up 3 bases, with 3 bases separating them. Germline assignment: CDR1 SQVTM and CDR2 ANQGSEA. CDR3 length equals 11 residues.

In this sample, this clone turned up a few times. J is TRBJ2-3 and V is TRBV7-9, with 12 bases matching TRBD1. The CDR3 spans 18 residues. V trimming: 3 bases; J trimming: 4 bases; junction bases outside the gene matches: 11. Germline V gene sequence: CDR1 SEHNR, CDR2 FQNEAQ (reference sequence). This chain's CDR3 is CASSFGAVGTGGSDTQYF. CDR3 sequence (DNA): TGTGCCAGCAGCTTCGGGGCCGTAGGGACAGGGGGCTCAGATACGCAGTATTTT.

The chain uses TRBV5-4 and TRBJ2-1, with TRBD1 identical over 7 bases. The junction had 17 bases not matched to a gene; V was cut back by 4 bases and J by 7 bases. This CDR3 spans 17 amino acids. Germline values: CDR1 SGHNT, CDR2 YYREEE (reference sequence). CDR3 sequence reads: CASSPGTSRQGLNEQFF. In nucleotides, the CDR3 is TGTGCCAGCAGCCCGGGAACCTCCAGACAGGGTCTGAATGAGCAGTTCTTC. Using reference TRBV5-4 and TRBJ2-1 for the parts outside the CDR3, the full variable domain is ETGVTQSPTHLIKTRGQQVTLRCSSQSGHNTVSWYQQALGQGPQFIFQYYREEENGRGNFPPRFSGLQFPNYSSELNVNALELDDSALYLCASSPGTSRQGLNEQFFGPGTRLTVL.

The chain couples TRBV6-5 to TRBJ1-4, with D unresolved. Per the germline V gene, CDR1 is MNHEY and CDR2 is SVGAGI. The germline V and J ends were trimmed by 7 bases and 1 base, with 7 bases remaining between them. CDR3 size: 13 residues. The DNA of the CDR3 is TGTGCCAGCAACGGGAGAACTAATGAAAAACTGTTTTTT. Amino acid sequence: CASNGRTNEKLFF.

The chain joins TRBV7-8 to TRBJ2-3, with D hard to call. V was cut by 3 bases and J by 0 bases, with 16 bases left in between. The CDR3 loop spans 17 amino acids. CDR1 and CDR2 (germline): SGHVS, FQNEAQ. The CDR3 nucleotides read TGTGCCAGCAGCTTCAACACGGGTTATGGGAGCACAGATACGCAGTATTTT. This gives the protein CASSFNTGYGSTDTQYF.

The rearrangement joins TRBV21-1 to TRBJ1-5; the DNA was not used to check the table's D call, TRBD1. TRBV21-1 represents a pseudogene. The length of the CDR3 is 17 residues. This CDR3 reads CASSKAHPGQSNQPQHF. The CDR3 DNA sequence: TGTGCCAGCAGCAAAGCCCACCCGGGACAGTCCAATCAGCCCCAGCATTTT.

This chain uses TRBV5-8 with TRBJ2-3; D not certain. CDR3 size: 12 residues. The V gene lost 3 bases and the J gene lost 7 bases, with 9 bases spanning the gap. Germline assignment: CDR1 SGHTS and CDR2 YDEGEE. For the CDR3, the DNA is TGTGCCAGCAGCTCTCCTCCGTATACGCAGTATTTT. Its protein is CASSSPPYTQYF.

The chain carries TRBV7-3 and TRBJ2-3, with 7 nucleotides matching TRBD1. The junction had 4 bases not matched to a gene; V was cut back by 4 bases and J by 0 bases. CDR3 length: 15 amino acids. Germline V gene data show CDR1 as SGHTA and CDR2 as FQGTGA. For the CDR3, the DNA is TGTGCCAGCAGCTCGCAGACAGGGAGCACAGATACGCAGTATTTT. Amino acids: CASSSQTGSTDTQYF.

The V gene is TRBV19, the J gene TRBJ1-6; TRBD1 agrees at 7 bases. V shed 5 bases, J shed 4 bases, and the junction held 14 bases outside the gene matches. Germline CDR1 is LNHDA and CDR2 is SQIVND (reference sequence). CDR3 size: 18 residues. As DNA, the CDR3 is TGTGCCAGTAGTTCATTCCGGGACAGCCTCATTTATAATTCACCCCTCCACTTT. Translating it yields CASSSFRDSLIYNSPLHF.

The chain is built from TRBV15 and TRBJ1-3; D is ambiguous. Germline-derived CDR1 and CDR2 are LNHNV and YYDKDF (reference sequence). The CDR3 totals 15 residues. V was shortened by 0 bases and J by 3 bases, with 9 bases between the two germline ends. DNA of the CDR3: TGTGCCACCAGCAGAGATCTCGGGATTGGAAACACCATATATTTT. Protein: CATSRDLGIGNTIYF.

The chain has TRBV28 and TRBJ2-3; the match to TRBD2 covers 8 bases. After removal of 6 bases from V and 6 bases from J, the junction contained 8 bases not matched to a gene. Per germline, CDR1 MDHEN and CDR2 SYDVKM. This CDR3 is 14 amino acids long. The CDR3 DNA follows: TGTGCCAGCAGGCGGGGGGAGCTGGGTGATACGCAGTATTTT. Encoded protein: CASRRGELGDTQYF.

CDR3 sequence: CASGLVQGALNTEAFF. The CDR3 DNA reads as TGTGCTAGTGGTTTGGTACAGGGGGCCCTAAACACTGAAGCTTTCTTT. The chain employs TRBV12-5 and TRBJ1-1, with 9 bases that match TRBD1. V shed 0 bases and J 2 bases; nucleotides not matched to a gene: 4. Germline V CDR1 and CDR2: LGHNT, FRNRAP. This CDR3 comprises 16 residues.

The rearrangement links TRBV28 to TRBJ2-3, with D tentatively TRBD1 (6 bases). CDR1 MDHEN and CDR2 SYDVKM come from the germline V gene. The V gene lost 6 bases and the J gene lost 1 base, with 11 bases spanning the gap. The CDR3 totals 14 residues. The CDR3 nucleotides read TGTGCCAGCAGCCTTGCAGGGGGCACAGATACGCAGTATTTT. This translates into CASSLAGGTDTQYF.

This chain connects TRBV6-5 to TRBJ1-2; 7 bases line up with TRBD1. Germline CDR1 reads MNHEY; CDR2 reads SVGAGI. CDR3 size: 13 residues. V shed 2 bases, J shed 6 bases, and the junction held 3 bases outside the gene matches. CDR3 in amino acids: CASSYAGGNGYTF. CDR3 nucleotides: TGTGCCAGCAGTTACGCAGGGGGGAATGGCTACACCTTC.